This T cell receptor beta chain was documented in a study of control samples from healthy donors and cancer patients. V lost 0 bases and J 4 bases, leaving 10 bases between the germline ends. The length of the CDR3 is 15 residues. In germline, CDR1 is SEHNR, CDR2 FQNEAQ (reference sequence). Sequencing used immunoSEQ multiplex PCR; TCRdb keeps in-frame clones, though not all of them. The sample includes approximately 87,000 clones, more than 85% of them seen just once. This clonotype was sampled from a woman aged 50 to 60 in good health. The J gene is TRBJ1-3, the V gene TRBV7-9, with TRBD1 as a possible D gene (5 bases). What was sequenced was blood. The CDR3 coding sequence is TGTGCCAGCAGCTTAGCGCAGGGTTGGGGAAACACCATATATTTT. It codes for CASSLAQGWGNTIYF.